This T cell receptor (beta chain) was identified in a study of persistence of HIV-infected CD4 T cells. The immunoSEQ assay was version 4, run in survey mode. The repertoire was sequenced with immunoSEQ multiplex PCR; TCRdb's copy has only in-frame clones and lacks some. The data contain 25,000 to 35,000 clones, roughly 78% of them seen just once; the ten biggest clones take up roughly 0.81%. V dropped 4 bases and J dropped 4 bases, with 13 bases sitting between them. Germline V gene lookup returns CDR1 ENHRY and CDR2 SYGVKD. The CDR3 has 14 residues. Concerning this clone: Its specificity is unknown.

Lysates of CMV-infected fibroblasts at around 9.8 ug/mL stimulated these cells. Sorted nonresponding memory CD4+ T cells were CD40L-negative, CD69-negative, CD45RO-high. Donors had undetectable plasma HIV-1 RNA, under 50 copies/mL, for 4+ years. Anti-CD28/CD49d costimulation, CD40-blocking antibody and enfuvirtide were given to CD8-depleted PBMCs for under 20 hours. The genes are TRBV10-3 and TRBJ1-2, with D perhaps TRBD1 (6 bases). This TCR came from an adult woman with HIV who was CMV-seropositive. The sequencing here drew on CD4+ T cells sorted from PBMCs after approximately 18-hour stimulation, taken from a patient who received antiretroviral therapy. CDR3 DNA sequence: TGTGCCATCAGTGCGTCAGGGGTGAGCTATGGCTACACCTTC. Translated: CAISASGVSYGYTF.